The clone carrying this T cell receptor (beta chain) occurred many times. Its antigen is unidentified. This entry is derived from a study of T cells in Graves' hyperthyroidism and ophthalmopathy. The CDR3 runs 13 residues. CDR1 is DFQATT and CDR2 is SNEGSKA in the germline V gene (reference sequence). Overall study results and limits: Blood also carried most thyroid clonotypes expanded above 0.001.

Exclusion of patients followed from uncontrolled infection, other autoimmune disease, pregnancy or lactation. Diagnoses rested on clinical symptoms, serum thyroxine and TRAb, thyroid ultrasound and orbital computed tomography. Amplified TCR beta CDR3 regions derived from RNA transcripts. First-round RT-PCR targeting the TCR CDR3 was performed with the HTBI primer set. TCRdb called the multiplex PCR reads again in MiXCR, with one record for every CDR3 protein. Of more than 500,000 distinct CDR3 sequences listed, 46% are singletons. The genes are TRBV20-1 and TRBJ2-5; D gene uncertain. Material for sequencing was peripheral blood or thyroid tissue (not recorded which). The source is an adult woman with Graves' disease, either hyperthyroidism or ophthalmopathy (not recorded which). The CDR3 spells CSKTGGSRETQYF. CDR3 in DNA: TGCAGCAAAACTGGCGGATCCCGGGAGACCCAGTACTTC.